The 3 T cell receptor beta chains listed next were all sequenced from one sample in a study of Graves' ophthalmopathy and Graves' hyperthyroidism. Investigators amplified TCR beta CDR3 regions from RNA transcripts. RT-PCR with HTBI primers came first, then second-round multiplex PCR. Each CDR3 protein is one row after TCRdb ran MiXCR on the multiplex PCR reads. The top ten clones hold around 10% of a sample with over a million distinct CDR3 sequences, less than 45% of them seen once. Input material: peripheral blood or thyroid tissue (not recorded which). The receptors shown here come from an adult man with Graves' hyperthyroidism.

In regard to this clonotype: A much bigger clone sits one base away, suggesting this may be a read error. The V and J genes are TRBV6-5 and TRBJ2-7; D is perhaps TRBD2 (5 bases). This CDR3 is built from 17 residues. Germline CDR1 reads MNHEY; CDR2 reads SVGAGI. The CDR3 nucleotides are TGTGCCAGCGGTTACTCGAGCTTGCCTAGCCTACTCCACGAGCAGTACTTC. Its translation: CASGYSSLPSLLHEQYF.

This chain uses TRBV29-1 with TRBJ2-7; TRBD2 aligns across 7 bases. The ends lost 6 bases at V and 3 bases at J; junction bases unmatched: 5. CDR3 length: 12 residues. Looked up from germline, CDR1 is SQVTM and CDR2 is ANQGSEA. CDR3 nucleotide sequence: TGCAGCGTCTTCGGGAGGTACTACGAGCAGTACTTC. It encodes CSVFGRYYEQYF.

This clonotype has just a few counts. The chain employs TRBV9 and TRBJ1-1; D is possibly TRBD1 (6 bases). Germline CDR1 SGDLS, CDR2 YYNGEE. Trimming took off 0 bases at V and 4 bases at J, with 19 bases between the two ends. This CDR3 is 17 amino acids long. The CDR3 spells CASSVGFMGEGGTEAFF. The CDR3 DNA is TGTGCCAGCAGCGTAGGATTTATGGGGGAAGGGGGCACTGAAGCTTTCTTT. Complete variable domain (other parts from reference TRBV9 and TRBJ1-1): DSGVTQTPKHLITATGQRVTLRCSPRSGDLSVYWYQQSLDQGLQFLIQYYNGEERAKGNILERFSAQQFPDLHSELNLSSLELGDSALYFCASSVGFMGEGGTEAFFGQGTRLTVV.